These 12 T cell receptor beta chains were sequenced from one sample in a study of memory CD4+ T cells and cytomegalovirus serostatus. The sort gate was single viable CD3+CD4+CD8-CD45RO+ cells for memory CD4+ T cells. Clones were sequenced by immunoSEQ multiplex PCR, and TCRdb holds only the in-frame ones, with some missing. The sample consists of approximately 23,000 clones, about 79% of them appearing once. The sequenced sample was memory CD4+ T cells from blood. The receptors derive from an adult in good health and CMV-seronegative.

The chain combines TRBV29-1 with TRBJ2-1; 7 bases line up with TRBD2. This CDR3 is built from 16 residues. Unmatched junction bases numbered 13, after V lost 6 bases and J lost 2 bases. Germline assignment: CDR1 SQVTM and CDR2 ANQGSEA. The CDR3 DNA reads TGCAGCGTGGGGGGACGCGGGAGTGGAACCTACAATGAGCAGTTCTTC. Residues: CSVGGRGSGTYNEQFF.

This sequence joins TRBV7-8 and TRBJ1-5, with 7 bases aligning to TRBD1. Germline CDR1 and CDR2: SGHVS and FQNEAQ. V lost 3 bases to trimming and J lost 3 bases; unmatched junction nucleotides: 8. The CDR3 has 16 amino acids. The CDR3 region is CASSFGTASINQPQHF. Here the CDR3 DNA reads TGTGCCAGCAGCTTTGGGACAGCCTCCATCAATCAGCCCCAGCATTTT. Together with reference TRBV7-8 and TRBJ1-5, the CDR3 gives the full variable domain: GAGVSQSPRYKVAKRGQDVALRCDPISGHVSLFWYQQALGQGPEFLTYFQNEAQLDKSGLPSDRFFAERPEGSVSTLKIQRTQQEDSAVYLCASSFGTASINQPQHFGDGTRLSIL.

The rearrangement joins TRBV5-8 to TRBJ2-3, with 7 nucleotides matching TRBD1. Germline CDR1 and CDR2: SGHTS and YDEGEE. V lost 1 base and J lost 8; bases outside the gene matches: 4. There are 13 residues in the CDR3. CDR3 in amino acids: CASSLRQGGTQYF. The CDR3 DNA sequence: TGTGCCAGCAGCTTGAGACAGGGTGGTACGCAGTATTTT.

This rearrangement joins TRBV6-5 to TRBJ1-1; D unresolved. V was pared by 2 bases and J by 1 base, with 8 bases between. The CDR3 runs to 14 residues. The V gene's germline CDR1 is MNHEY and CDR2 SVGAGI. CDR3 sequence: CASSYRGTNTEAFF. The CDR3 region has the DNA TGTGCCAGCAGTTACCGAGGTACGAACACTGAAGCTTTCTTT.

The V call is TRBV5-8, the J call TRBJ2-5; no reliable D call. V lost 2 bases, J lost 2 bases, and 13 bases lay in between. CDR1 and CDR2 from the germline V gene are SGHTS and YDEGEE. The CDR3 length is 15 residues. CDR3 sequence: CASSLGRSQQETQYF. DNA for the CDR3: TGTGCCAGCAGCTTAGGGCGGTCCCAACAAGAGACCCAGTACTTC.

This sequence joins TRBV6-5 and TRBJ1-6; 8 bases are shared with TRBD1. The V gene end was trimmed by 2 bases and the J gene end by 5 bases; junction bases not matched to a gene: 5. The CDR3 length is 16 residues. Per germline, CDR1 MNHEY and CDR2 SVGAGI. Here the CDR3 reads CASSYRTGGDNSPLHF. CDR3 bases: TGTGCCAGCAGTTACCGTACAGGGGGGGATAATTCACCCCTCCACTTT.

The chain combines TRBV5-1 with TRBJ2-7, with D possibly matching TRBD2 (5 bases). Germline values: CDR1 SGHRS, CDR2 YFSETQ. This CDR3 is built from 16 residues. V shed 1 base and J shed 1 base, with 15 bases lying between them. The CDR3 nucleotides read TGCGCCAGCAGCTTGAATCGAGGACGGGAATCCTACGAGCAGTACTTC. As protein: CASSLNRGRESYEQYF.

The chain uses TRBV7-2 and TRBJ2-5; the match to TRBD2 covers 10 bases. CDR1 is SGHTA and CDR2 is FQGNSA in the germline V gene. V dropped 4 bases and J dropped 5; count of bases not matched to a gene: 4. CDR3 length: 14 amino acids. Written as DNA, the CDR3 is TGTGCCAGCAGCTCGGGACTAGCGCGGGAGACCCAGTACTTC. Its translation is CASSSGLARETQYF.

The J gene is TRBJ1-2, the V gene TRBV6-5; TRBD1 aligns across 8 bases. The CDR3 has 14 amino acids. With 6 bases clipped from V and 6 bases from J, the junction kept 9 bases outside the gene matches. The germline V gene has CDR1 MNHEY and CDR2 SVGAGI. For the CDR3, the DNA is TGTGCCAGCAGCCGATCACGGACAGGGAATGGCTACACCTTC. Protein sequence: CASSRSRTGNGYTF.

The chain uses TRBV4-2 and TRBJ1-4; D uncertain. V lost 5 bases and J 8 bases, leaving 18 bases between the germline ends. This CDR3 region has 15 residues. Germline lookup yields CDR1 LGHNA and CDR2 YNFKEQ. CDR3 residues: CASSSTTAADEKLFF. CDR3 coding DNA: TGTGCCAGCAGCTCCACCACGGCGGCAGACGAAAAACTGTTTTTT.

This clone has just a few counts. V usage is TRBV5-6 and J usage is TRBJ1-5, with D possibly TRBD1 on 5 matching bases. Per the germline V gene, CDR1 is SGHDT and CDR2 is YYEEEE. Trimming cost V 4 bases and J 0 bases, with 20 bases left between them. The CDR3 has 18 amino acids. The CDR3 DNA reads as TGTGCCAGCAGCCGCACCGGGACTTTAGGATATAGCAATCAGCCCCAGCATTTT. Residues: CASSRTGTLGYSNQPQHF.

The V and J genes are TRBV6-6 and TRBJ1-4; D possibly corresponds to TRBD1 (5 bases). Germline CDR1 is MNHNY and CDR2 is SVGAGI (reference sequence). Trimming cost V 7 bases and J 2 bases, with 11 bases left between them. The CDR3 is 14 amino acids. CDR3 sequence reads: CASILGDTNEKLFF. The CDR3 DNA reads as TGTGCCAGCATACTTGGGGACACTAATGAAAAACTGTTTTTT.